This T cell receptor beta chain was documented in a study of cytomegalovirus exposure and HLA in healthy donors. Study results and caveats: The listing of 150 to 200 TCR beta chains classed them as cytomegalovirus-associated. Rarity marked most TCR sequences, yet some public TCRs occurred in many donors.

Sequencing was performed with immunoSEQ multiplex PCR; in TCRdb, only in-frame clones are kept and a portion is missing. The sample lists about 250,000 clones; roughly 87% were seen once. As to this clone: The antigen remains undetermined.

The sequenced sample consisted of PBMCs. This receptor was taken from a young man in good health and CMV-seropositive.

DNA of the CDR3: TGTGCCTGGAGTGGGGGGCCCTTAAGGCGAGGTAGCGAGCAGTACTTC. Translating it yields CAWSGGPLRRGSEQYF. The rearrangement uses TRBV30 and TRBJ2-7; maybe TRBD1 (6 bases). The CDR3 consists of 16 residues. The V gene lost 1 base and the J gene lost 6 bases, with 22 bases spanning the gap. Looked up from germline, CDR1 is GTSNPN and CDR2 is SVGIG (reference sequence). Based on the CDR3 plus reference TRBV30 and TRBJ2-7, the full variable domain is SQTIHQWPATLVQPVGSPLSLECTVEGTSNPNLYWYRQAAGRGLQLLFYSVGIGQISSEVPQNLSASRPQDRQFILSSKKLLLSDSGFYLCAWSGGPLRRGSEQYFGPGTRLTVT.